The subject of this entry is one TCR beta chain. Germline CDR1 reads SGHTA; CDR2 reads FQGNSA. Trimming took 1 base from V and 3 from J, leaving 5 bases between them. The CDR3 is 13 residues long. This entry comes from a study of control samples from healthy donors and cancer patients. This table comes from immunoSEQ multiplex PCR, and its TCRdb copy is limited to in-frame clones, with some not included. The table has about 180,000 clones, 75% to 95% seen once. The chain couples TRBV7-2 to TRBJ2-3; D gene uncertain. Material: blood. The origin of this receptor is a middle-aged woman in good health. Here the CDR3 DNA reads TGTGCCAGCAGCTTAGTTTGGACAGATACGCAGTATTTT. The encoded protein is CASSLVWTDTQYF.